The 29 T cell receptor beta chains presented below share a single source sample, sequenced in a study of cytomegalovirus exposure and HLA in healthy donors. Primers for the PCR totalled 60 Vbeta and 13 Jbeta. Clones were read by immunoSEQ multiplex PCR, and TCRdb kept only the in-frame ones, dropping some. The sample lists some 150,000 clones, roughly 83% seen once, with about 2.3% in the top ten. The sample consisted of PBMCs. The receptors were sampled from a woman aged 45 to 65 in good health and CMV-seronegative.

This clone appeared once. This chain's CDR3 is CASSPGQGENQPQHF. CDR3 in DNA: TGTGCCAGCAGCCCCGGGCAGGGGGAGAATCAGCCCCAGCATTTT. The chain employs TRBV5-6 and TRBJ1-5; the match to TRBD1 covers 7 bases. CDR3 length: 15 amino acids. Germline V gene sequence: CDR1 SGHDT, CDR2 YYEEEE. Trimming at V came to 4 bases and at J to 4 bases, leaving 8 bases not matched to a gene.

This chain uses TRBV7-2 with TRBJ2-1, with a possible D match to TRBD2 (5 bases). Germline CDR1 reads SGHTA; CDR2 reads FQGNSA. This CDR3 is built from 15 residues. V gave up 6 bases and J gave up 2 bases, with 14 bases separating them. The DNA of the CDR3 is TGTGCCAGCAGTCTAGATGGAGGTCCCTACAATGAGCAGTTCTTC. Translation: CASSLDGGPYNEQFF.

The DNA of the CDR3 is TGTGCCAGCAGCCCGGGACAGTCCTATGGCTACACCTTC. Translated: CASSPGQSYGYTF. J is TRBJ1-2 and V is TRBV7-9; 7 bases fit TRBD1. CDR3 length: 13 amino acids. V trimming: 5 bases; J trimming: 4 bases; junction bases outside the gene matches: 4. Germline values: CDR1 SEHNR, CDR2 FQNEAQ (reference sequence).

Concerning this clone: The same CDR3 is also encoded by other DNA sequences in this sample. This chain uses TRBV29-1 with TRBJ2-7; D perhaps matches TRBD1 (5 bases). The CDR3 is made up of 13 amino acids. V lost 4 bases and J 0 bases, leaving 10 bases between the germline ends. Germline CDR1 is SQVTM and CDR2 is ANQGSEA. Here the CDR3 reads CSVVGRSSYEQYF. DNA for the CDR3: TGCAGCGTTGTGGGGCGGAGCTCCTACGAGCAGTACTTC.

The CDR3 nucleotides are TGTGCCAGCAGCGTAGGGACTAGCGGGGGGGGCTCCTACAATGAGCAGTTCTTC. Its protein product is CASSVGTSGGGSYNEQFF. J is TRBJ2-1 and V is TRBV9, with 15 bases lining up with TRBD2. V gave up 0 bases and J gave up 0 bases; unmatched junction bases: 1. Germline V gene lookup returns CDR1 SGDLS and CDR2 YYNGEE. CDR3 length: 18 amino acids.

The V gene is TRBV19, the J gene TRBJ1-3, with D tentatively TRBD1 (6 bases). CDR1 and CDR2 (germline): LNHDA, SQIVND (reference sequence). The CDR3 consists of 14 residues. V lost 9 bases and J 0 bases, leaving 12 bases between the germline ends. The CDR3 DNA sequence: TGTGCCAGCTCCAGGGGAGACTCTGGAAACACCATATATTTT. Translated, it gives CASSRGDSGNTIYF.

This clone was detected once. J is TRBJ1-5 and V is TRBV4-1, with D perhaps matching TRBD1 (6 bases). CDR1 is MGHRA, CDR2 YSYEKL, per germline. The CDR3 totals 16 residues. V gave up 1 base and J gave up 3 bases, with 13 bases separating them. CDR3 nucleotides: TGCGCCAGCAGCCAAGTACAACAGGGATCCAATCAGCCCCAGCATTTT. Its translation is CASSQVQQGSNQPQHF.

The CDR3 DNA sequence: TGTGCCAGCAGCGCTAACGTCCCACCGGAGGAAAAACTGTTTTTT. It is translated as CASSANVPPEEKLFF. The chain links TRBV2 to TRBJ1-4; no definite D call. Per germline, CDR1 SNHLY and CDR2 FYNNEI. Trimming pared 6 bases from V and 8 bases from J, leaving 19 bases between. The CDR3 spans 15 residues.

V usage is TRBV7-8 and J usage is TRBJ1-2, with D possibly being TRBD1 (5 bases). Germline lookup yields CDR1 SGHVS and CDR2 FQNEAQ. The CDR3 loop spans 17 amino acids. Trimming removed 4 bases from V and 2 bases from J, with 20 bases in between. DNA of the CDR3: TGTGCCAGCAGCTCAAAACCCCGGACAAATCGGAACTATGGCTACACCTTC. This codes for CASSSKPRTNRNYGYTF.

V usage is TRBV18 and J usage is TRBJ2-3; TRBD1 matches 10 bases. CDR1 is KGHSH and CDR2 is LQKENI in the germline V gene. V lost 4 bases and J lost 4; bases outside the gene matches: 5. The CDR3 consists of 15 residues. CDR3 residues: CASSLRQGASDTQYF. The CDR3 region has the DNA TGTGCCAGCTCACTCAGACAGGGGGCTTCAGATACGCAGTATTTT.

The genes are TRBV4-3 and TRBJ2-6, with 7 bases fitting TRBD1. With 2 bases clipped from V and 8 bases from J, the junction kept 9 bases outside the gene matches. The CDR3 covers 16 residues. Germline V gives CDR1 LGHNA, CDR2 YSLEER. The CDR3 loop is CASSQQTGTGPNVLTF. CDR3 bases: TGCGCCAGCAGCCAACAGACAGGGACCGGGCCCAACGTCCTGACTTTC.

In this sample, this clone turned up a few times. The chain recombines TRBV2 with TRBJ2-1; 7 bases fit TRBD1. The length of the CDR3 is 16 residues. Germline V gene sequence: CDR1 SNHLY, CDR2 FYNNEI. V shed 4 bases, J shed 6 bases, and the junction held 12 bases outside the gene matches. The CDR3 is CASSVQEEDRINEQFF. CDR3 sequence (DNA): TGTGCCAGCAGTGTTCAAGAGGAGGACAGGATCAATGAGCAGTTCTTC.

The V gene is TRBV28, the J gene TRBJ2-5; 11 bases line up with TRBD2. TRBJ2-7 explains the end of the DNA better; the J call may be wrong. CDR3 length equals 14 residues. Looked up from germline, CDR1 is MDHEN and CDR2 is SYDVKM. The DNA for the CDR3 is TGTGCCAGCAGCGGGACTAGCGGTTTCTACGAGCAGTACTTC. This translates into CASSGTSGFYEQYF.

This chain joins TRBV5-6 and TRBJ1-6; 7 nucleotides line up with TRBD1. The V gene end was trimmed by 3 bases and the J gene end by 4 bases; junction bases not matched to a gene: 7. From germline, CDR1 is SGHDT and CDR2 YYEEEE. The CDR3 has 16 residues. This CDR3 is CASSSSDRAYNSPLHF. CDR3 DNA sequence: TGTGCCAGCAGCTCCTCCGACAGGGCATATAATTCACCCCTCCACTTT.

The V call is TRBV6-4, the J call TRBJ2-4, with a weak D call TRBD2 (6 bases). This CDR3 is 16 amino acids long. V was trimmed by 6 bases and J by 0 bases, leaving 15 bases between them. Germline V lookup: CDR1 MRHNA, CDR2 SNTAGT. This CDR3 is CASSPGGTLAKNIQYF. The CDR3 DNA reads TGTGCCAGCAGCCCCGGAGGGACCCTAGCCAAAAACATTCAGTACTTC.

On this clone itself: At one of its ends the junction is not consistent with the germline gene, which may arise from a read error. CDR3 DNA: TGTGCCAGTAGTGTAGAGGGACAGAGGAATTCACCCCTCCACTTT. Its translation is CASSVEGQRNSPLHF. The chain is built from TRBV19 and TRBJ1-6; 7 bases match TRBD1. Germline V CDR1 and CDR2: LNHDA, SQIVND (reference sequence). CDR3 length: 15 residues.

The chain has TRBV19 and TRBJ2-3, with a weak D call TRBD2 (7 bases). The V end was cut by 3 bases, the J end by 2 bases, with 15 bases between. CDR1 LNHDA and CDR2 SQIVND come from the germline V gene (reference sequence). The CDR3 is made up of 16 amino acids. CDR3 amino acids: CASSIPGGGNTDTQYF. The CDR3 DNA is TGTGCCAGTAGTATCCCTGGCGGGGGCAACACAGATACGCAGTATTTT. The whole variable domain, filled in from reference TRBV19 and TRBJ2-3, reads DGGITQSPKYLFRKEGQNVTLSCEQNLNHDAMYWYRQDPGQGLRLIYYSQIVNDFQKGDIAEGYSVSREKKESFPLTVTSAQKNPTAFYLCASSIPGGGNTDTQYFGPGTRLTVL.

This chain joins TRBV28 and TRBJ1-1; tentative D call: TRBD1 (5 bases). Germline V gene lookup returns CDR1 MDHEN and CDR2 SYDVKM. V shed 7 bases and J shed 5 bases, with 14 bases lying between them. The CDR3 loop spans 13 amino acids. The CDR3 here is CASKGQGWTEAFF. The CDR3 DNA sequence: TGTGCCAGCAAAGGGCAGGGATGGACTGAAGCTTTCTTT.

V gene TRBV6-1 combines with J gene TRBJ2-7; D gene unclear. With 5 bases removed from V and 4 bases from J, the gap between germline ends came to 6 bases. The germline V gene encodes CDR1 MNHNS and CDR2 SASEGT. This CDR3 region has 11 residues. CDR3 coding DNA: TGTGCCAGCAGTCCTACTTACGAGCAGTACTTC. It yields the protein CASSPTYEQYF.

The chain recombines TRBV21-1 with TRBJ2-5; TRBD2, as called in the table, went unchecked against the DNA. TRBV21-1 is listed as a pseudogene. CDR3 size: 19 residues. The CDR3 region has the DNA TGTGCCAGCAGCAAAGCATGGGTGCCTAAAACAAGAGGACAAGAGACCCAGTACTTC. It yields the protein CASSKAWVPKTRGQETQYF.

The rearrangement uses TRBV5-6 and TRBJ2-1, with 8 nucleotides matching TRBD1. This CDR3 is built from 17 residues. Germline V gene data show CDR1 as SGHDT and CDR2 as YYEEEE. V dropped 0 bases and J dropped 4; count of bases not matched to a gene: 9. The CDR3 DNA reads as TGTGCCAGCAGCTTGGCCTGGACAGGGACGGGGTACAATGAGCAGTTCTTC. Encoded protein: CASSLAWTGTGYNEQFF.

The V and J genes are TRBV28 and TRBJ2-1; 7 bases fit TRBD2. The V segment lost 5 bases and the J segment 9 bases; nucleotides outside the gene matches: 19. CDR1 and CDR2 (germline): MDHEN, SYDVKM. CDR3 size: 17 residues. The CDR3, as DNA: TGTGCCAGCAGTAAACCATTTCTGGCCGGGAGGTCTATTGAGCAGTTCTTC. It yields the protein CASSKPFLAGRSIEQFF.

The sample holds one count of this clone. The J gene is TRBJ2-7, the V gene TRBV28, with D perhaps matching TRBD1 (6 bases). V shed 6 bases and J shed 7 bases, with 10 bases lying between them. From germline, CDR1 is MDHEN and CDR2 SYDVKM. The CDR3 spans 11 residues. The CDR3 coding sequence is TGTGCCAGCAGGGGGGCCTGGGAGCAGTACTTC. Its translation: CASRGAWEQYF.

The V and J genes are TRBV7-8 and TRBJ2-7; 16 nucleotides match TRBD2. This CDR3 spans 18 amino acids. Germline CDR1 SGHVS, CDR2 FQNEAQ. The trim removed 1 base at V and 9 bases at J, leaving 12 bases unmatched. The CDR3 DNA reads TGTGCCAGCAGCTTAGGAGGGACTAGCGGGGGGGGTGCGAGGGCGCAGTACTTC. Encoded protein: CASSLGGTSGGGARAQYF.

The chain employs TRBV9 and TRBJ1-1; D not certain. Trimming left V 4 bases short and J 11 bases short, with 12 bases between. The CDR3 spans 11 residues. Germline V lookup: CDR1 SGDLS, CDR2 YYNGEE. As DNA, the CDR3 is TGTGCCAGCAGCCCCGTAGCGGGGGCTTTCTTT. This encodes CASSPVAGAFF. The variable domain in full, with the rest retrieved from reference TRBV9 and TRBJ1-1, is DSGVTQTPKHLITATGQRVTLRCSPRSGDLSVYWYQQSLDQGLQFLIQYYNGEERAKGNILERFSAQQFPDLHSELNLSSLELGDSALYFCASSPVAGAFFGQGTRLTVV.

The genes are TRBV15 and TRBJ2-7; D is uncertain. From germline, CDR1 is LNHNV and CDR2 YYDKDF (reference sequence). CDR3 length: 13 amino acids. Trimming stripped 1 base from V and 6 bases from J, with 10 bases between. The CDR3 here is CATSRVGSAEQYF. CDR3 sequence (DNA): TGTGCCACCAGCAGAGTAGGCAGCGCCGAGCAGTACTTC.

The CDR3 DNA is TGTGCCAGTAGCCAGACAGGGGGGATTCAGCCCCAGCATTTT. Translation: CASSQTGGIQPQHF. The chain carries TRBV19 and TRBJ1-5; 9 bases agree with TRBD1. After removal of 6 bases from V and 6 bases from J, the junction contained 6 bases not matched to a gene. CDR1 LNHDA and CDR2 SQIVND come from the germline V gene (reference sequence). The CDR3 is 14 amino acids.

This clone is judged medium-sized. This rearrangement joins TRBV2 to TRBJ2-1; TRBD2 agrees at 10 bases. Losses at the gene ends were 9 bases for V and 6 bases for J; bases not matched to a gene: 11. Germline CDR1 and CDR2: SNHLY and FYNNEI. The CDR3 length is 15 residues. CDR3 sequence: CASRSGGAKINEQFF. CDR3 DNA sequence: TGTGCCAGTCGAAGCGGGGGGGCGAAAATCAATGAGCAGTTCTTC.

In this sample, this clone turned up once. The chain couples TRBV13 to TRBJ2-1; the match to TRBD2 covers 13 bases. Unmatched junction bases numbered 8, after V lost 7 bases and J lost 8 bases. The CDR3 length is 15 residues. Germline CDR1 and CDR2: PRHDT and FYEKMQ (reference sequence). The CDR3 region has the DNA TGTGCCAGCAACTTCGGACTAGCGGGGGATGATGAGCAGTTCTTC. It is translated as CASNFGLAGDDEQFF.